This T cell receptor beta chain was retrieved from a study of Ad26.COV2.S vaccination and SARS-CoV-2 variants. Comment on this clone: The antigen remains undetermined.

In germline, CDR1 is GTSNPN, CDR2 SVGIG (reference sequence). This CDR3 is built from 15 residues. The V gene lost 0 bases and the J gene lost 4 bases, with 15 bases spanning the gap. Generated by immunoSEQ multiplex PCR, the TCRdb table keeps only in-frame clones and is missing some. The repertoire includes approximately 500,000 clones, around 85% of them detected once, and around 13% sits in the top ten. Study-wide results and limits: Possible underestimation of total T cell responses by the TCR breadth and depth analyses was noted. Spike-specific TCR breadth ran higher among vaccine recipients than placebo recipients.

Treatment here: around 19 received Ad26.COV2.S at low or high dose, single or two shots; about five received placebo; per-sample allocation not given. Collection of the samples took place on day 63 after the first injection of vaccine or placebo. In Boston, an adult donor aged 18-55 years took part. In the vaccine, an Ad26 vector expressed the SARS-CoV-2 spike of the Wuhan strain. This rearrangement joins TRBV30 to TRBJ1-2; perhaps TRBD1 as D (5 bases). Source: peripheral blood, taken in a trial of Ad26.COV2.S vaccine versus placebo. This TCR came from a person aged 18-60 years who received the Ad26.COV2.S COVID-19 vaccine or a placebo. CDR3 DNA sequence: TGTGCCTGGAGTGTCGCTAGGGGCGCCGGCTATGGCTACACCTTC. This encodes CAWSVARGAGYGYTF.